This T cell receptor (beta chain) derives from a study of T-cell reconstitution after alpha-beta-depleted transplantation in children. Findings and limits, study-wide: Several patients had high TCRbeta diversity at day 60; it came from surviving recipient T cells and thymic progenitors. Reportedly, roughly two months post-transplant, alpha-beta T cells arose from several hundred expanded graft clones. T-cell counts and diversity at one year post-transplant came mainly from newly produced T cells.

Germline V gene data show CDR1 as PRHDT and CDR2 as FYEKMQ (reference sequence). V was cut by 1 base and J by 5 bases, with 12 bases left in between. The CDR3 totals 14 residues. For TCRbeta, the library was prepared with unique molecular identifiers. TCRdb recomputed calls from the PCR reads with MiXCR, one row per CDR3 protein. Here the sample spans about 97,000 distinct CDR3 sequences, about 8% being singletons. This clonotype was seen ten or more times. Its target is not known. The rearrangement uses TRBV13 and TRBJ2-7, with D possibly matching TRBD2 (5 bases). The receptor was derived from a boy aged 2-9 years with acute lymphoblastic leukemia, due to receive a stem cell transplant. Source: PBMCs, taken before TCRalphabeta/CD19-depleted stem cell transplant. The CDR3 spells CASSLVSAPHEQYF. The DNA of the CDR3 is TGTGCCAGCAGCTTAGTTAGCGCCCCCCACGAGCAGTACTTC.